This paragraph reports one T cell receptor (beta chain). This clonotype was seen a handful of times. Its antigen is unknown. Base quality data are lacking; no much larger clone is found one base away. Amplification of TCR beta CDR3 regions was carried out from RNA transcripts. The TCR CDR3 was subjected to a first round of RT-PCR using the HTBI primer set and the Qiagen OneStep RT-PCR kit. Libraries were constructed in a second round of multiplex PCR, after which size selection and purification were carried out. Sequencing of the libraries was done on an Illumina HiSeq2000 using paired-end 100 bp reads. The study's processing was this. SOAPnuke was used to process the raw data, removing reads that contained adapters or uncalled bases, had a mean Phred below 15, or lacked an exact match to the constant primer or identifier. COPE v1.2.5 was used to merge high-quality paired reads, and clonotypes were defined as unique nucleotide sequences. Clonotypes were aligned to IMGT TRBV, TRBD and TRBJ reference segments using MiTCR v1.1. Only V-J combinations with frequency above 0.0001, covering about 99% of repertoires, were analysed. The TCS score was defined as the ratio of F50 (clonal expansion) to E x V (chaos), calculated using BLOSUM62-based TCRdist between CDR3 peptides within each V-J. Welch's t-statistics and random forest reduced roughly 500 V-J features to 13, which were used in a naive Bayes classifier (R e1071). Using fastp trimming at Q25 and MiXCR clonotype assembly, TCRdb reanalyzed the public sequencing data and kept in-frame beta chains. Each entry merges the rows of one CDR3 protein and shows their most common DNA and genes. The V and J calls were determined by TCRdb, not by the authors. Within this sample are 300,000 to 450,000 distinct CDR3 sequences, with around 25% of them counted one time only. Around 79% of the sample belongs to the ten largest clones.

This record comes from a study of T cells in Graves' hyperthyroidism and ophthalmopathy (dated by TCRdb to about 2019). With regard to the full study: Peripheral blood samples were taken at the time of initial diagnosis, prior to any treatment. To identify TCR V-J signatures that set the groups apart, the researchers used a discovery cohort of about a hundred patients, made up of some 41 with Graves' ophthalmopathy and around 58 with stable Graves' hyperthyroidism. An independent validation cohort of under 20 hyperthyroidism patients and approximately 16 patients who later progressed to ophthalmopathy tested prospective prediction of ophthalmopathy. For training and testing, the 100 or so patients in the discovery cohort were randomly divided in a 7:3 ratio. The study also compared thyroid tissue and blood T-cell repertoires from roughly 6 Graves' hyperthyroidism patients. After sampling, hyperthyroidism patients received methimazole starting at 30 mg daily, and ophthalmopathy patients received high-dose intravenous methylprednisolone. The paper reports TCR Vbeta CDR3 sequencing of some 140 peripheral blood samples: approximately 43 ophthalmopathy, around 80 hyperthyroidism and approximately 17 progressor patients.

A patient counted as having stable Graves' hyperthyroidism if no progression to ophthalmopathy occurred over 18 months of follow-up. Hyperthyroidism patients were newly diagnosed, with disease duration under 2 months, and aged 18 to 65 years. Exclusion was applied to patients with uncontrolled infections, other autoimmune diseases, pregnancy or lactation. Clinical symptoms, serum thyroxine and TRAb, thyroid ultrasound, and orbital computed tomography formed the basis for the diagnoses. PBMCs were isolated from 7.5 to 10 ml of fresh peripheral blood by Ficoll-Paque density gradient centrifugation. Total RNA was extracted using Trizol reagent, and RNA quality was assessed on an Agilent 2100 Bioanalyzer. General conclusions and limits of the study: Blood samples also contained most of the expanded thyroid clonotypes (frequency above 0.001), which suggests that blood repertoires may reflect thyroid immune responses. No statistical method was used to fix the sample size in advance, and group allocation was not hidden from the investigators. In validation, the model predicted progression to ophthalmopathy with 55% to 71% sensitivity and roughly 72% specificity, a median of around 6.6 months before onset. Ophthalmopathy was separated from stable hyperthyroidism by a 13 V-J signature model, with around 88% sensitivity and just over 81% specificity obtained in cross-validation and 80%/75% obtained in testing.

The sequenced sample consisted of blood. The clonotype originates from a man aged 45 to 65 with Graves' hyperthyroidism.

The DNA sequence follows: TGCGCCAGCAGCCAATGGGTCGGGGGTCAAGAGACCCAGTACTTC. This is translated as CASSQWVGGQETQYF. The sequence links TRBV4-1 to TRBJ2-5; a tentative D match to TRBD2 spans 6 bases. CDR1 and CDR2 are read off the germline V gene as MGHRA and YSYEKL. Measured from the cysteine to the phenylalanine, the CDR3 is 15 residues long. Kept here is only the CDR3 DNA, which spans 45 bases and is read in frame from base 1. Trimming at the junction amounts to 2 bases on V and 2 bases on J, and the germline ends lie 12 bases apart.